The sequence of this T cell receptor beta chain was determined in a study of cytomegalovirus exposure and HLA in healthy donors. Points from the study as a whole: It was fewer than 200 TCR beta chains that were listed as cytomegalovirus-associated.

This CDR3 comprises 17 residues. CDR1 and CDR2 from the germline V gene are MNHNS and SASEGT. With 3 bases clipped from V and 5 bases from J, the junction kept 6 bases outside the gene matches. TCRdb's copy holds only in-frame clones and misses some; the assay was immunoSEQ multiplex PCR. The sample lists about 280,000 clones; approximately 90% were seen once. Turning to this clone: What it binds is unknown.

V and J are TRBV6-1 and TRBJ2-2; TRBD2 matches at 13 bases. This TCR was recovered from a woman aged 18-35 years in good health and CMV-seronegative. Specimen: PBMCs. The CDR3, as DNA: TGTGCCAGCAGTGACCAACTAGCGGGAGGGTTGACCGGGGAGCTGTTTTTT. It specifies CASSDQLAGGLTGELFF.